This TCR beta chain was obtained from a study of persistence of HIV-infected CD4 T cells. Study as a whole: Isolated cells were CMV- and HIV-1 Gag-responding CD4+ T cells.

Germline V gene lookup returns CDR1 SGHRS and CDR2 YFSETQ. Trimming removed 0 bases at V and 4 bases at J, with 4 bases between. The CDR3 length is 13 residues. Cells were stimulated with CMV-infected fibroblast lysates at 10 ug/mL. Memory cells lacking CD40L and CD69 with high CD45RO were sorted. This was the immunoSEQ version 4 assay in survey mode. Clones were sequenced by immunoSEQ multiplex PCR, and TCRdb holds only the in-frame ones, with some missing. Among 25,000 to 35,000 clones, 80% to 90% were seen once, and the ten largest hold about 0.9%. Turning to this clone: The antigen remains unidentified.

General study results and limits: CMV- and Gag-responding cells had lower TCRbeta richness than CD3/CD28-responding cells.

The rearrangement joins TRBV5-1 to TRBJ2-2; unclear D gene. The TCR sequence derives from an adult man with HIV who was CMV-seropositive. The sample in question was CD4+ T cells sorted from PBMCs after roughly 20-hour stimulation, obtained from a patient who received antiretroviral therapy. For the CDR3, the DNA is TGCGCCAGCAGCTTGGACTCCACCGGGGAGCTGTTTTTT. This codes for CASSLDSTGELFF.